The source of this TCR beta chain is a study of response to subunit inactivated influenza vaccine. This clonotype was counted between two and nine times. As yet, its antigen is unknown. Whole-study results and caveats: The authors suggested that few new T cells are recruited per seasonal influenza vaccination.

The CDR3 contains 12 residues. Trimming left V 4 bases short and J 8 bases short, with 8 bases between. Germline V gene sequence: CDR1 KGHDR, CDR2 SFDVKD. TCRdb used MiXCR to reprocess the RT-PCR reads, holding one entry per CDR3 protein. The sample includes around 250,000 distinct CDR3 sequences, 9.5% to 15% of them seen just once. The chain has TRBV24-1 and TRBJ2-1; D call uncertain. This TCR came from a man aged 50-60 years who received an inactivated influenza vaccine. The sequencing here drew on non-naive T cells sorted from PBMCs, taken around 14 days before vaccination. CDR3 coding DNA: TGTGCCACCAGTGACGTAAGGGATGAGCAGTTCTTC. It encodes CATSDVRDEQFF.